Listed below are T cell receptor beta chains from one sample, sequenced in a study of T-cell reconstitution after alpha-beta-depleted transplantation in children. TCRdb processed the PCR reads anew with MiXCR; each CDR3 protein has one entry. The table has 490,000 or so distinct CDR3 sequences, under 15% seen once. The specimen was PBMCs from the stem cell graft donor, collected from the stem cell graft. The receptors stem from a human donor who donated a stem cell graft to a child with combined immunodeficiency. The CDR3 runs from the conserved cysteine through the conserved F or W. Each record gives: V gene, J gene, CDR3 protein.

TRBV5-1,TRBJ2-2,CASSLRQGGTGELFF
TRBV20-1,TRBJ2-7,CSARGGVKSYEQYF
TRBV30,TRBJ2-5,CAWSGAGQETQYF
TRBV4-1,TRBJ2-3,CASSQEEGRSDTQYF
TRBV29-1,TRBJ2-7,CSVRGQVSYEQYF
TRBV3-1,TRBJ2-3,CASSQFTDTQYF
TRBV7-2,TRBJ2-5,CASALAAGVGQETQYF
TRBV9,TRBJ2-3,CASSVVSTDTQYF
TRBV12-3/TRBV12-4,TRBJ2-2,CASSYEVGAGELFF
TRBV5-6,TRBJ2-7,CASSSRLAGVYEQYF
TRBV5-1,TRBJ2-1,CASSLGLAGGLYNEQFF
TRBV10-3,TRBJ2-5,CAISVVGGETQYF
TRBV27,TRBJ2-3,CASKPGLGVDTQYF
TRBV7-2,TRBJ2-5,CASSFLGLAETGETQYF
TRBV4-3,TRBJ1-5,CASSQEAGGSQPQHF
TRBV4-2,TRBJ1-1,CASSRTTWTNTEAFF
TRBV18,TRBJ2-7,CASSPPFTDRDGSYEQYF
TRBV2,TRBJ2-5,CASMGGSWLETQYF
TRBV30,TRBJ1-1,CAWRDPVVDREAFF
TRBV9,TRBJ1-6,CASSAYRADNSPLHF
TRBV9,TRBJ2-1,CASSGEVGGEQFF
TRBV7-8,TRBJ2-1,CASSSSRDASSYNEQFF
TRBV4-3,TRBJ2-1,CASSQESGGYNEQFF
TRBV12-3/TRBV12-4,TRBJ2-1,CASSLGGRQFF
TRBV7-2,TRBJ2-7,CASSLFRRTTYEQYF
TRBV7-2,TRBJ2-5,CASSLGWRAGEETQYF
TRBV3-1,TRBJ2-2,CASGSFRGRVPNTGELFF
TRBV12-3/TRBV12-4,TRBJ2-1,CASSFSALAGHNEQFF
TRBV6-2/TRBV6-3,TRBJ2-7,CASRDRASPYEQYF
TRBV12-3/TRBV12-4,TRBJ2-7,CASSFRGIRNYEQYF
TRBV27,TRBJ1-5,CASSFSQGYQPQHF
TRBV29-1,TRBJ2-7,CSVVGQGRYEQYF
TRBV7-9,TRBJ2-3,CASSGWTDSTDTQYF
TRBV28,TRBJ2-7,CASRVLYEQYF
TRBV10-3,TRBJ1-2,CAISSGQTYGYTF
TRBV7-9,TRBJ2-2,CASSPPGNANTGELFF
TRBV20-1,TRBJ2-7,CSARRGGPEDEQYF
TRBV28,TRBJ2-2,CASRVDLTGELFF
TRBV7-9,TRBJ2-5,CASISNRGRGGQETQYF
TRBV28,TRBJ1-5,CASSLWGGPRGNQPQHF
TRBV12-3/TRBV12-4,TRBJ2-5,CASSLIPSGLQETQYF
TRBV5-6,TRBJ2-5,CASSLGLAGGPWETQYF
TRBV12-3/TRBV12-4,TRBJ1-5,CASSPRVGIGQPQHF
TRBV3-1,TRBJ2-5,CASSLWTGRETQYF
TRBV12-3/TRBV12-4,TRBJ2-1,CASSKPPGGEQFF
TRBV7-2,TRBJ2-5,CASSSVAGVETQYF
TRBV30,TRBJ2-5,CACQRGAGGGETQYF
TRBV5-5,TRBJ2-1,CASSSQDGENYNEQFF
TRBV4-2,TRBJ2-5,CASSLTDRGLETQYF
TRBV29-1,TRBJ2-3,CSVEGRQGGDTQYF
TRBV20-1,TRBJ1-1,CSARDERLEILTEAFF
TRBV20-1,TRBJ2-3,CSATHSDTQYF
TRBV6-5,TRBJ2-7,CASSYGPGVDYEQYF
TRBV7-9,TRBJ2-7,CASSLLGQGSSYEQYF
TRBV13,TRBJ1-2,CASSLAILTGTATANYGYTF
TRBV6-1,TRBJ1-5,CASSARDNQPQHF
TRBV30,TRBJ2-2,CAWSRETGELFF